This TCR beta chain was obtained from a study of CD8+CD57+ T cells in acquired aplastic anemia. Profiling that covered TCR beta VDJ and CDR3 relied on genomic DNA as its template. A single record per CDR3 protein comes from TCRdb applying MiXCR to the reads. Here the sample spans about 190,000 distinct CDR3 sequences, around 59% being singletons. The receptor's source is a human donor in good health, serving as a control. Sequenced material: sorted CD4+, CD8+, or CD8+CD57+ T cells (not recorded which) from PBMCs.

The DNA of the CDR3 is TGTGCCATCGAGGGACAGGGGAACTCTGGGGCCAACGTCCTGACTTTC. It encodes CAIEGQGNSGANVLTF. V and J are TRBV10-3 and TRBJ2-6; 10 bases match TRBD1. Germline CDR1 is ENHRY and CDR2 is SYGVKD. The J segment lost 0 bases and the V segment lost 8 bases, leaving 4 bases of the junction unmatched. This CDR3 has 16 amino acids.